This T cell receptor (beta chain) was sequenced for a study of T cell changes during pregnancy in multiple sclerosis. The method was immunoSEQ multiplex PCR; TCRdb's version includes in-frame clones alone and lacks a portion of them. The sample lists approximately 92,000 clones; approximately 93% were seen once. Germline V CDR1 and CDR2: SGHNT, YYREEE (reference sequence). V lost 8 bases to trimming and J lost 0 bases, with 11 bases between them. The CDR3 runs 13 residues. The chain has TRBV5-4 and TRBJ1-1; a possible D gene is TRBD1 (5 bases). The starting material was peripheral blood, obtained after pregnancy. This receptor was obtained from a female donor with multiple sclerosis, enrolled in a pregnancy study. The chain's CDR3 is CASTRGMNTEAFF. CDR3 coding DNA: TGTGCCAGTACTCGGGGGATGAACACTGAAGCTTTCTTT.